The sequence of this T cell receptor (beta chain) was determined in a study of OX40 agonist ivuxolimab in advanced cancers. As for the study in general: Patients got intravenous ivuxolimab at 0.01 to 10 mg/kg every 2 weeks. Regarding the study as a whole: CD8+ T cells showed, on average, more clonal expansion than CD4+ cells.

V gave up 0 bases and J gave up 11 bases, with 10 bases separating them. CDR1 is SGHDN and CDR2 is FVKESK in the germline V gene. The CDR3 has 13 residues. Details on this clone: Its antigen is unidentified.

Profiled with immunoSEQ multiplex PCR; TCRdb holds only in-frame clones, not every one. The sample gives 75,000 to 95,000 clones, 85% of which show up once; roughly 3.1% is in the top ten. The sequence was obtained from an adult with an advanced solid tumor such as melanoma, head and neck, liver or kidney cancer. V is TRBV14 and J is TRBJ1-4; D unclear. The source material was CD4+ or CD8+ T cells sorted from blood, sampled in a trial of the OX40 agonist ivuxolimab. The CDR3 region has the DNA TGTGCCAGCAGCCAAGAGAAGAGTGGTAAACTGTTTTTT. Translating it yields CASSQEKSGKLFF.